This T cell receptor beta chain comes out of a study of CD8+ T cells in alopecia areata. cDNA prepared by RNA extraction and subsequent reverse transcription served as the template for sequencing. TCRdb's copy holds only in-frame clones and misses some; the assay was immunoSEQ multiplex PCR. The data hold roughly 100,000 clones, with just over 85% observed a single time. Indicated treatment: oral pan-JAK inhibitor, 5-10 mg twice daily. The receptor's source is a human donor with alopecia areata. Sequenced material: CD8+ T cells sorted from blood, taken at week 34, from a patient treated with tofacitinib.

The DNA for the CDR3 is TGTGCCAGCAGCTTAGTCGTCTCAGATACGCAGTATTTT. Amino acids: CASSLVVSDTQYF. V gene TRBV7-9 combines with J gene TRBJ2-3; D gene ambiguous. The germline V gene has CDR1 SEHNR and CDR2 FQNEAQ (reference sequence). V was trimmed by 1 base and J by 4 bases, leaving 6 bases between them. The CDR3 covers 13 residues.